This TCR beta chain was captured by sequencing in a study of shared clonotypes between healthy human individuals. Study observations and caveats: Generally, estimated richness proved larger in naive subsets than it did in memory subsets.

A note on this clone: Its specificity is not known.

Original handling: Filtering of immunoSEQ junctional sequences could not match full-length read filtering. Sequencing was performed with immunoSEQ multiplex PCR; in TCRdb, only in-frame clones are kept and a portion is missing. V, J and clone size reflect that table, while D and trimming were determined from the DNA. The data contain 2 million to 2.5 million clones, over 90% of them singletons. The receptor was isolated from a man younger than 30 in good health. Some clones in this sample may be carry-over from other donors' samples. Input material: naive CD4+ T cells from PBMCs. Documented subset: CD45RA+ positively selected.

Here the CDR3 DNA reads TGCGCCAGCAGTCGGGCGGCGGGGAGCACAGATACGCAGTATTTT. Amino acids: CASSRAAGSTDTQYF. The J gene is TRBJ2-3, the V gene TRBV4-1; TRBD2 might be the D (6 bases). Germline V lookup: CDR1 MGHRA, CDR2 YSYEKL. V dropped 6 bases and J dropped 0 bases, with 13 bases sitting between them. The CDR3 runs 15 residues.